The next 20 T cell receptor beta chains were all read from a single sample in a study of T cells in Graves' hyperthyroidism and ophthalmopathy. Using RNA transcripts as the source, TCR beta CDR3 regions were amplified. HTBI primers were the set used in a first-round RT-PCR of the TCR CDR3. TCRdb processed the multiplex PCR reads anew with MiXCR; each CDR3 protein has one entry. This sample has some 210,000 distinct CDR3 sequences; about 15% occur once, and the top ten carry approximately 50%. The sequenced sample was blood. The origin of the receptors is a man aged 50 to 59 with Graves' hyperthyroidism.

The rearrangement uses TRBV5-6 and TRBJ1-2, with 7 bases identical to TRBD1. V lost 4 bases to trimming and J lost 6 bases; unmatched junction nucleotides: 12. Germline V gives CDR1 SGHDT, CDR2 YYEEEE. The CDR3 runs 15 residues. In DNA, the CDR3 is TGTGCCAGCAGCAAGCTCGACAGGGAAACAAATGGCTACACCTTC. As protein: CASSKLDRETNGYTF.

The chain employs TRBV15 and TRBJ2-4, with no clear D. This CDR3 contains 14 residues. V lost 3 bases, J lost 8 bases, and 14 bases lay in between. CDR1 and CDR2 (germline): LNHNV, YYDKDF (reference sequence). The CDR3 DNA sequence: TGTGCCACCAGCAGGACAAGGGTTCGGGACATTCAGTACTTC. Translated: CATSRTRVRDIQYF.

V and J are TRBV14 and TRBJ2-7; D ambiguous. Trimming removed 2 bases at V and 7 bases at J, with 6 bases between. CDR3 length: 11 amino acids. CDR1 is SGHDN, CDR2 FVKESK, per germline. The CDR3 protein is CASSQRREQYF. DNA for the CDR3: TGTGCCAGCAGCCAACGTCGGGAGCAGTACTTC.

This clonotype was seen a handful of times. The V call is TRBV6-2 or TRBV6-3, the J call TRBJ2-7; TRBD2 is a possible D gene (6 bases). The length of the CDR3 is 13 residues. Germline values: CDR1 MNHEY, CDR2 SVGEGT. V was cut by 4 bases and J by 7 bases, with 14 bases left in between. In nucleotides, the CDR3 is TGTGCCAGCAGTTTGCTAGCGCCCAGTGAGCAGTACTTC. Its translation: CASSLLAPSEQYF.

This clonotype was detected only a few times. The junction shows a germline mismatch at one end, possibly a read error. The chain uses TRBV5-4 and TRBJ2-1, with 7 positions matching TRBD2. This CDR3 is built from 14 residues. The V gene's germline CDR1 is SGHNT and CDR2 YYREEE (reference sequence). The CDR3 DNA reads TGTGCTAGCAGCATTAGCGGGTCACACAATGAGCAGTTCTTC. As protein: CASSISGSHNEQFF.

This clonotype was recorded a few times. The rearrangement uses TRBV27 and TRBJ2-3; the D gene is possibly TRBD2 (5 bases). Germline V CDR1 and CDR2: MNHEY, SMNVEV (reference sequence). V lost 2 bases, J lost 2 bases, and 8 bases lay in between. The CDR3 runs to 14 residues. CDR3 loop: CASSLEGYTDTQYF. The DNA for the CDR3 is TGTGCCAGCAGTTTAGAGGGTTACACAGATACGCAGTATTTT.

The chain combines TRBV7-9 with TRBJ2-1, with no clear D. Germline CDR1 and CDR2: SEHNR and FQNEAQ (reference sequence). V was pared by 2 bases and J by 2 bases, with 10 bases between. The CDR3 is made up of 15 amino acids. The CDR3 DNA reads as TGTGCCAGCAGCTTATCAGGAACCGCCTACAATGAGCAGTTCTTC. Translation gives CASSLSGTAYNEQFF.

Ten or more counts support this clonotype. CDR3 DNA: TGTGCCAGCAGTTTACGCCGGGGCAATGAGCAGTTCTTC. Its protein product is CASSLRRGNEQFF. V gene TRBV28 combines with J gene TRBJ2-1; D might be TRBD2 (5 bases). The CDR3 consists of 13 residues. V was cut by 2 bases and J by 6 bases, with 8 bases left in between. The germline CDR1 and CDR2 sequences are MDHEN and SYDVKM.

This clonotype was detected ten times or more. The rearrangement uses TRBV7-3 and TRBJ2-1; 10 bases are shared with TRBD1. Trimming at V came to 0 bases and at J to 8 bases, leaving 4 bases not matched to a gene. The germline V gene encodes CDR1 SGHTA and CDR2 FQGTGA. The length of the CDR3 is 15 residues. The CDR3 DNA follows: TGTGCCAGCAGCTTAACGGGGACAGGGGTCCATGAGCAGTTCTTC. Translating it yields CASSLTGTGVHEQFF.

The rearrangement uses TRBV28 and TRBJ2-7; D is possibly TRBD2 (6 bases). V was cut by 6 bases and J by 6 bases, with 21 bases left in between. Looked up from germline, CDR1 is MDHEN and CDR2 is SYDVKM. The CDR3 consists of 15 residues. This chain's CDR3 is CASRSPGTLGFEQYF. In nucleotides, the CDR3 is TGTGCCAGCAGATCCCCCGGGACTCTGGGGTTCGAGCAGTACTTC. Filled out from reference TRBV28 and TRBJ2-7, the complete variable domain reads DVKVTQSSRYLVKRTGEKVFLECVQDMDHENMFWYRQDPGLGLRLIYFSYDVKMKEKGDIPEGYSVSREKKERFSLILESASTNQTSMYLCASRSPGTLGFEQYFGPGTRLTVT.

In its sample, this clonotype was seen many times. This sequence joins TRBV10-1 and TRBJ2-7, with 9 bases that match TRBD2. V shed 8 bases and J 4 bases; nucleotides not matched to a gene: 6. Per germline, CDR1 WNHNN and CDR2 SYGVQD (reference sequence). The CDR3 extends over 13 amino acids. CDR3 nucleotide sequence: TGCGCCAGCTGTAGCGGGAGAAGGTACGAGCAGTACTTC. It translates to CASCSGRRYEQYF.

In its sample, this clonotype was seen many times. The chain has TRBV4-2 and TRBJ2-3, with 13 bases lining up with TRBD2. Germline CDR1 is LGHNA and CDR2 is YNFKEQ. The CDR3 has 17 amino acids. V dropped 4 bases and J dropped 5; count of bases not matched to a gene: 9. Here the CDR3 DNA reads TGTGCCAGCAGCCCTCGGACTAGCGGGAGTTTTGGAGATACGCAGTATTTT. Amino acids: CASSPRTSGSFGDTQYF.

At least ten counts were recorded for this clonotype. The CDR3 nucleotides are TGTGCCAGCAGCCCCAGGGAGGGGGGGACAGATACGCAGTATTTT. It encodes CASSPREGGTDTQYF. The rearrangement uses TRBV7-9 and TRBJ2-3; perhaps TRBD2 as D (7 bases). V was shortened by 5 bases and J by 3 bases, with 15 bases between the two germline ends. The germline V gene has CDR1 SEHNR and CDR2 FQNEAQ (reference sequence). This CDR3 has 15 residues. Drawing the rest from reference TRBV7-9 and TRBJ2-3, the complete variable domain is DTGVSQNPRHKITKRGQNVTFRCDPISEHNRLYWYRQTLGQGPEFLTYFQNEAQLEKSRLLSDRFSAERPKGSFSTLEIQRTEQGDSAMYLCASSPREGGTDTQYFGPGTRLTVL.

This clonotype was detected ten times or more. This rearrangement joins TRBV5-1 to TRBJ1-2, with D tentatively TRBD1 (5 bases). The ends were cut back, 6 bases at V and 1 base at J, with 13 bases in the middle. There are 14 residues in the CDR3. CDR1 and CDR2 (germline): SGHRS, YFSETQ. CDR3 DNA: TGCGCCAGCAAGAAGGACAAGAGTAACTATGGCTACACCTTC. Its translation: CASKKDKSNYGYTF.

CDR3 in DNA: TGTGCCAGCAGCCTCCTGGGGGTTGGAAACACCATATATTTT. Amino acids: CASSLLGVGNTIYF. The chain uses TRBV3-1 and TRBJ1-3; a possible D gene is TRBD1 (5 bases). The length of the CDR3 is 14 residues. Germline lookup yields CDR1 LGHDT and CDR2 YNNKEL (reference sequence). The germline V and J ends were trimmed by 4 bases and 3 bases, with 10 bases remaining between them.

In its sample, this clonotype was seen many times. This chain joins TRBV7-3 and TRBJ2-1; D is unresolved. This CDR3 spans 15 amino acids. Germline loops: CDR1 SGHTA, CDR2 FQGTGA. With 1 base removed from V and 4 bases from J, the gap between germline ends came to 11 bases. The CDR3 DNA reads TGTGCCAGCAGCTTAATTTCCAGGAGTTACAATGAGCAGTTCTTC. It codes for CASSLISRSYNEQFF.

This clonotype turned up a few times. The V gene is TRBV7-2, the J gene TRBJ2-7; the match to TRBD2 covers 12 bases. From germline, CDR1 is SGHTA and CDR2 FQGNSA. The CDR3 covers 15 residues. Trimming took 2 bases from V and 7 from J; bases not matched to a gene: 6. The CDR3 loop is CASSLPGLAGREQYF. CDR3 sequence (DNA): TGTGCCAGCAGCTTACCGGGACTAGCGGGCAGGGAGCAGTACTTC. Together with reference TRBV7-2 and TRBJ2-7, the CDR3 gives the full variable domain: GAGVSQSPSNKVTEKGKDVELRCDPISGHTALYWYRQSLGQGLEFLIYFQGNSAPDKSGLPSDRFSAERTGGSVSTLTIQRTQQEDSAVYLCASSLPGLAGREQYFGPGTRLTVT.

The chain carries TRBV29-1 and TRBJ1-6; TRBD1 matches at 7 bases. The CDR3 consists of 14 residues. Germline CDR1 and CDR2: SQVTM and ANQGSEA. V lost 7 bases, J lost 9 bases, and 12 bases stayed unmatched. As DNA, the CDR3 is TGCAGCGCTCAAACAGGGGCCCGGGGTTCACCCCTCCACTTT. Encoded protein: CSAQTGARGSPLHF.

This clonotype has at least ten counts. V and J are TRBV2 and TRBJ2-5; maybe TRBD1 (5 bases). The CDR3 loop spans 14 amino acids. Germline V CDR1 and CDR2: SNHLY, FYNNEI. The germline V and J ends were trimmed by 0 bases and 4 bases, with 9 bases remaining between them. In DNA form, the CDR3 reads TGTGCCAGCAGTGAAGCGCTCAGGGTAGAGACCCAGTACTTC. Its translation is CASSEALRVETQYF.

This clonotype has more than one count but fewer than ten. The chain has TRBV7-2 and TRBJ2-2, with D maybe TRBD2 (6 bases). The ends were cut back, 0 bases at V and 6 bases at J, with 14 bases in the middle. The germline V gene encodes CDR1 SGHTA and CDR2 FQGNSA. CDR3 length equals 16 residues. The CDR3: CASSLAQLARSGELFF. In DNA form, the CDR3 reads TGTGCCAGCAGCTTAGCACAGCTAGCGAGATCCGGGGAGCTGTTTTTT.